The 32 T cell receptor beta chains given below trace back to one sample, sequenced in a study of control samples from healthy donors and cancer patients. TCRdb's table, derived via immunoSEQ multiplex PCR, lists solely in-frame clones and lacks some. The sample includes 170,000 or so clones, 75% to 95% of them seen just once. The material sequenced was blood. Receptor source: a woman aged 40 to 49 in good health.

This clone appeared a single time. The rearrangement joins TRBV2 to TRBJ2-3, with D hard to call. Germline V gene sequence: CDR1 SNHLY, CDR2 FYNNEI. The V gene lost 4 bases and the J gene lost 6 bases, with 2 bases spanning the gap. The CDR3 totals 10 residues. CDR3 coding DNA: TGTGCCAGCAGTGTGGATACGCAGTATTTT. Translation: CASSVDTQYF.

For the CDR3, the DNA is TGCGCCAGCAGCCAAGTAGGGACAGAATATGGCTACACCTTC. Translated, it gives CASSQVGTEYGYTF. This sequence joins TRBV4-1 and TRBJ1-2; 7 bases line up with TRBD1. Trimming took 1 base from V and 5 from J; bases not matched to a gene: 4. The CDR3 loop spans 14 amino acids. Germline CDR1 MGHRA, CDR2 YSYEKL.

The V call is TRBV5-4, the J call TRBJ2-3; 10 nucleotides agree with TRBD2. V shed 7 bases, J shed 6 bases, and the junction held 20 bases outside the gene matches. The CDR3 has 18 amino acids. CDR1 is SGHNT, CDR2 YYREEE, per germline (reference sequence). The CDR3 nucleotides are TGTGCCAGCGCCTCGGGCGGAGCTAGCGGGGGACCCCGCGATACGCAGTATTTT. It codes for CASASGGASGGPRDTQYF.

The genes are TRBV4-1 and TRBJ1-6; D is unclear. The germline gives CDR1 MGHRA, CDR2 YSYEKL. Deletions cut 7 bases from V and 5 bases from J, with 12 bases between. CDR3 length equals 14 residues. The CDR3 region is CASKSQPDNSPLHF. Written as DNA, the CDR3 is TGCGCCAGCAAGTCGCAGCCCGATAATTCACCCCTCCACTTT.

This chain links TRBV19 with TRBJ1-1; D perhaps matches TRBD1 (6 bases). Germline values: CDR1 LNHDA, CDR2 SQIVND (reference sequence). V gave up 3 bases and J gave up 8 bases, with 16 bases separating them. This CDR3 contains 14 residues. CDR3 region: CASSMIGEGVEAFF. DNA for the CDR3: TGTGCCAGTAGTATGATTGGTGAGGGGGTGGAAGCTTTCTTT.

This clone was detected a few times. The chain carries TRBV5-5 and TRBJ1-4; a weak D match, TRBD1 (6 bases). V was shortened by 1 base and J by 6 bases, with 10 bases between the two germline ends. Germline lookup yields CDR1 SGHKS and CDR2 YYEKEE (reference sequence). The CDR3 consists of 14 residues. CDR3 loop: CASSLRGGDEKLFF. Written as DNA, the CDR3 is TGTGCCAGCAGCTTGAGGGGGGGGGATGAAAAACTGTTTTTT.

The CDR3 loop is CASSSPPGTGTYNEQFF. CDR3 bases: TGTGCCAGTAGCTCCCCTCCCGGGACAGGGACCTACAATGAGCAGTTCTTC. The chain employs TRBV19 and TRBJ2-1; 9 positions match TRBD1. Germline values: CDR1 LNHDA, CDR2 SQIVND (reference sequence). Trimming at V came to 6 bases and at J to 2 bases, leaving 11 bases not matched to a gene. The CDR3 extends over 17 amino acids.

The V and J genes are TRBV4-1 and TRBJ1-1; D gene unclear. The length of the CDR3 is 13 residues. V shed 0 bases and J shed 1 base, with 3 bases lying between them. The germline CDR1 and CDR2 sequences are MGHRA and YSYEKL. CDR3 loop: CASSQDGNTEAFF. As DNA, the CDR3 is TGCGCCAGCAGCCAAGACGGGAACACTGAAGCTTTCTTT.

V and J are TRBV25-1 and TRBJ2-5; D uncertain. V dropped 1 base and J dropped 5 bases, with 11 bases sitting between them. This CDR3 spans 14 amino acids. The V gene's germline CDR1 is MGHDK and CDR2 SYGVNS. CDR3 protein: CASSESRVGETQYF. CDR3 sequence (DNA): TGTGCCAGCAGTGAATCTAGGGTCGGGGAGACCCAGTACTTC.

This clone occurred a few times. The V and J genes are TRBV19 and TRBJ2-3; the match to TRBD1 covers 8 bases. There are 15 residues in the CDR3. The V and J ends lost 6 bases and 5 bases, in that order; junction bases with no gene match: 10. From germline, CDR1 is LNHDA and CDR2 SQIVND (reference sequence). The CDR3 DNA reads TGTGCCAGTAGCCCAGGACAGGGTGGGGGAGATACGCAGTATTTT. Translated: CASSPGQGGGDTQYF.

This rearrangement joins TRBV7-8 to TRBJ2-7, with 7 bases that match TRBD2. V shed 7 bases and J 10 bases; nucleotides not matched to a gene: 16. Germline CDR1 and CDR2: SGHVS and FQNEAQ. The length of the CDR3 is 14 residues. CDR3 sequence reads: CASKRPGLTDPQYF. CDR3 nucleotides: TGTGCCAGCAAACGCCCGGGACTAACCGATCCTCAGTACTTC.

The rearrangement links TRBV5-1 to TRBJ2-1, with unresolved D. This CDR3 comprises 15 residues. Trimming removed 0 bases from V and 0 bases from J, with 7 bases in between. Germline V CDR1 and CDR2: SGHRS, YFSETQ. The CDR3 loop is CASSLAQFSYNEQFF. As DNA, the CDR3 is TGCGCCAGCAGCTTGGCACAGTTCTCCTACAATGAGCAGTTCTTC.

The CDR3, as DNA: TGTGCCAGCAGTGCGTTGAGAACCTCCTACAATGAGCAGTTCTTC. It specifies CASSALRTSYNEQFF. V and J are TRBV6-4 and TRBJ2-1; D call uncertain. CDR3 length: 15 residues. Trimming left V 4 bases short and J 0 bases short, with 10 bases between. Per germline, CDR1 MRHNA and CDR2 SNTAGT.

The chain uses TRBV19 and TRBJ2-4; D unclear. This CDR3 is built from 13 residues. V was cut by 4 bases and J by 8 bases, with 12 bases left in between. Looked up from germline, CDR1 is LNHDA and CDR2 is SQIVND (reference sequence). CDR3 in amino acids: CASSTPGFDIQYF. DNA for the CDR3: TGTGCCAGTAGTACCCCCGGCTTCGACATTCAGTACTTC.

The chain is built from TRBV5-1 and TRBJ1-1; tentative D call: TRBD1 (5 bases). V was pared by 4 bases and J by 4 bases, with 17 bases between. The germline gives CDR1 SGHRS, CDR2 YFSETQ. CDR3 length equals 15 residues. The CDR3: CASSTRWGSGTEAFF. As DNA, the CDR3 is TGCGCCAGCAGCACCCGGTGGGGGTCCGGCACTGAAGCTTTCTTT.

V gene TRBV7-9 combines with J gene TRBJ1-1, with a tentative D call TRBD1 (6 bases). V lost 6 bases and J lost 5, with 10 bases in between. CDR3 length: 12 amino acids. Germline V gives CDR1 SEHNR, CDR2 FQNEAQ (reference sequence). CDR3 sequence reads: CASREQGTEAFF. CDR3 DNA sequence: TGTGCCAGCAGGGAACAGGGAACTGAAGCTTTCTTT.

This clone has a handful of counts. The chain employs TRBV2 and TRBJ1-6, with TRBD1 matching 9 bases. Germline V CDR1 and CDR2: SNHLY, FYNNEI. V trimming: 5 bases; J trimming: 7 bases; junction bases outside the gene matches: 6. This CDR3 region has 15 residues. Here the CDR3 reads CASSPQGARNSPLHF. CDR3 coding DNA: TGTGCCAGCAGTCCACAGGGGGCAAGGAATTCACCCCTCCACTTT.

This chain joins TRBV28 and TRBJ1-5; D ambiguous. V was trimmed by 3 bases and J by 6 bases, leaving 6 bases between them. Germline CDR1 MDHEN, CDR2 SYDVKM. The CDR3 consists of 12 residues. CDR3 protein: CASSFLAQPQHF. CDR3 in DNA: TGTGCCAGCAGTTTTCTGGCTCAGCCCCAGCATTTT.

The CDR3 loop reads CASSVEGQGFTEAFF. CDR3 DNA: TGTGCCAGCAGCGTAGAGGGACAGGGGTTCACTGAAGCTTTCTTT. The chain recombines TRBV9 with TRBJ1-1; 10 bases align to TRBD1. The germline V gene has CDR1 SGDLS and CDR2 YYNGEE. The trim removed 0 bases at V and 4 bases at J, leaving 3 bases unmatched. This CDR3 has 15 residues.

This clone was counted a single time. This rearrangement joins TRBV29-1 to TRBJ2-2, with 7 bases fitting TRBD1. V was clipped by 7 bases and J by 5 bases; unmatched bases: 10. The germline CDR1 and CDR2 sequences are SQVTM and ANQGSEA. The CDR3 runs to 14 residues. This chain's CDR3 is CSARGQLVTGELFF. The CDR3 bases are TGCAGCGCCCGGGGACAGCTAGTAACCGGGGAGCTGTTTTTT.

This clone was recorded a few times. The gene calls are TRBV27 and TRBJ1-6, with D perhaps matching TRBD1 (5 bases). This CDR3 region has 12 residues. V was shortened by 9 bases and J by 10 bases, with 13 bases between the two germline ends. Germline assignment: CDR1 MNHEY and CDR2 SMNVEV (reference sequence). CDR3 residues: CASTTGVSPLHF. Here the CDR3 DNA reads TGTGCCAGTACAACAGGTGTATCACCCCTCCACTTT.

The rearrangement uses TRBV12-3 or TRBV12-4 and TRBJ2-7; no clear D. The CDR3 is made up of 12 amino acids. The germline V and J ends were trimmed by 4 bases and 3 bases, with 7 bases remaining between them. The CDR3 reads CASSYNNYEQYF. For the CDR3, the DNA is TGTGCCAGCAGTTATAACAACTACGAGCAGTACTTC.

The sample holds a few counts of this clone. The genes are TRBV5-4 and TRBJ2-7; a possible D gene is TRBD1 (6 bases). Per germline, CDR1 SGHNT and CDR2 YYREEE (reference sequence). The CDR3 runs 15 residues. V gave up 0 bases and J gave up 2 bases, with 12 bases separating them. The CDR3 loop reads CASSLVGTTAYEQYF. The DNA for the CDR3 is TGTGCCAGCAGCTTGGTGGGGACAACTGCCTACGAGCAGTACTTC.

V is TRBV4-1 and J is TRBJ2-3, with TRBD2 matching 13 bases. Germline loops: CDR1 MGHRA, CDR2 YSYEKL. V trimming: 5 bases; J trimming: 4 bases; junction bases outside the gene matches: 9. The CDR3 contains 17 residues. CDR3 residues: CASSVTSGGAISDTQYF. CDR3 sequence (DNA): TGCGCCAGCAGCGTCACTAGCGGGGGGGCCATTTCAGATACGCAGTATTTT.

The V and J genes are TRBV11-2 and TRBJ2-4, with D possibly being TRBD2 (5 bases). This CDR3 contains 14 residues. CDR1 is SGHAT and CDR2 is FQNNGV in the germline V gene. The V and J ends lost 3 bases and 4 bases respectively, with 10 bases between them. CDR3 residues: CASSFGDGKNIQYF. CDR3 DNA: TGTGCCAGCAGCTTCGGGGATGGTAAAAACATTCAGTACTTC.

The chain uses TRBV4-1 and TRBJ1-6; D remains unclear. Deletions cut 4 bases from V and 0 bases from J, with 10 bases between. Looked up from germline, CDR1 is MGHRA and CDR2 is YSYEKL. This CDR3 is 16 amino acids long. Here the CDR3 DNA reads TGCGCCAGCAGCCTCCCCCAGAGCTCCTATAATTCACCCCTCCACTTT. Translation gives CASSLPQSSYNSPLHF.

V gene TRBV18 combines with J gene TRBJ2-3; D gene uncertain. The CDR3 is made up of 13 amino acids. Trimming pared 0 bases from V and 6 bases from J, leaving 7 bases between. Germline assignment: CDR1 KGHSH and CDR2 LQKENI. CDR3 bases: TGTGCCAGCTCACCACCGACCCACGATACGCAGTATTTT. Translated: CASSPPTHDTQYF.

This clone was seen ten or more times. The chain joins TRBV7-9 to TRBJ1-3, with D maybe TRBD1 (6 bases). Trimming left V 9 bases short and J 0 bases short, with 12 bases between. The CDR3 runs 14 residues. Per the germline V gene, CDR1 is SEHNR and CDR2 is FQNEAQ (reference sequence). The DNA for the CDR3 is TGTGCCAGGGACAGTCTAGCCTCTGGAAACACCATATATTTT. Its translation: CARDSLASGNTIYF.

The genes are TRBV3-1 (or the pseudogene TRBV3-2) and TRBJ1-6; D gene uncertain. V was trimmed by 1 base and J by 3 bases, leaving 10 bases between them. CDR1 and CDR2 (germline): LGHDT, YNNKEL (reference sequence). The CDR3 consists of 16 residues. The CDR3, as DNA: TGTGCCAGCAGCCAAGGAGGGAAGGTCTATAATTCACCCCTCCACTTT. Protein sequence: CASSQGGKVYNSPLHF.

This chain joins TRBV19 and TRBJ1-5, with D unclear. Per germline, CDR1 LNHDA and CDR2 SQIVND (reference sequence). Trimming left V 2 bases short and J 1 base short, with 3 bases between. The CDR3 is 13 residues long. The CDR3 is CASSISSNQPQHF. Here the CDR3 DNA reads TGTGCCAGTAGTATATCGAGCAATCAGCCCCAGCATTTT.

In nucleotides, the CDR3 is TGTGCCAGCAGCCTGGTGGGCCCGGGACAGGGCGTCAACGTCCTGACTTTC. Its translation: CASSLVGPGQGVNVLTF. The chain joins TRBV5-6 to TRBJ2-6; 9 positions agree with TRBD1. V shed 4 bases and J 9 bases; nucleotides not matched to a gene: 14. This CDR3 is 17 amino acids long. The germline V gene encodes CDR1 SGHDT and CDR2 YYEEEE.

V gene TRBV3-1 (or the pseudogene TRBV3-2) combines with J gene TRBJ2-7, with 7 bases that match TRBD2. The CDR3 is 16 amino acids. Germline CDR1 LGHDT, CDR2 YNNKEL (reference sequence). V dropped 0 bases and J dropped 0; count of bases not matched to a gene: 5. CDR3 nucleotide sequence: TGTGCCAGCAGCCAAGATCCTAGCGGAAGCTCCTACGAGCAGTACTTC. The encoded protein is CASSQDPSGSSYEQYF.